The 25 T cell receptor beta chains in this list originate from one sample, sequenced in a study of blood T cell repertoires in COVID-19. Here immunoSEQ multiplex PCR was the method, and the copy in TCRdb shows in-frame clones only, minus some. The sample lists around 270,000 clones, approximately 86% occurring once. Sequenced material: peripheral blood. The origin of the receptors is a woman in her sixties or seventies with COVID-19, enrolled during active disease.

A remark on this clone: This CDR3 is also generated by other DNA sequences in the sample. The rearrangement uses TRBV7-9 and TRBJ1-5; tentatively, D is TRBD1 (6 bases). V gave up 1 base and J gave up 7 bases, with 11 bases separating them. The germline V gene has CDR1 SEHNR and CDR2 FQNEAQ (reference sequence). The CDR3 sequence is 14 residues long. For the CDR3, the DNA is TGTGCCAGCAGCTTAGACAGGGCGGGCCAGCCCCAGCATTTT. This encodes CASSLDRAGQPQHF.

This sequence joins TRBV6-2 or TRBV6-3 and TRBJ1-2; 7 nucleotides agree with TRBD1. The CDR3 is 16 residues long. CDR1 MNHEY and CDR2 SVGEGT come from the germline V gene. Unmatched junction bases numbered 16, after V lost 6 bases and J lost 6 bases. The CDR3 DNA follows: TGTGCCAGCAGCCCTCCCTTGACAGGGTTATCCGATGGCTACACCTTC. It encodes CASSPPLTGLSDGYTF.

The chain combines TRBV4-1 with TRBJ1-1, with 7 bases aligning to TRBD1. Germline V gene sequence: CDR1 MGHRA, CDR2 YSYEKL. V lost 2 bases, J lost 3 bases, and 3 bases stayed unmatched. This CDR3 comprises 14 residues. The CDR3: CASSQLQGHTEAFF. The CDR3 coding sequence is TGCGCCAGCAGCCAACTACAGGGGCACACTGAAGCTTTCTTT.

This chain uses TRBV6-5 with TRBJ1-1; D is undetermined. Trimming pared 0 bases from V and 5 bases from J, leaving 10 bases between. Per the germline V gene, CDR1 is MNHEY and CDR2 is SVGAGI. The CDR3 has 14 amino acids. As DNA, the CDR3 is TGTGCCAGCAGTTACTCTGGGAGGGTAACTGAAGCTTTCTTT. This codes for CASSYSGRVTEAFF.

The chain combines TRBV6-2 or TRBV6-3 with TRBJ2-7; D gene ambiguous. The length of the CDR3 is 11 residues. V lost 6 bases and J lost 2, with 5 bases in between. Germline V gene data show CDR1 as MNHEY and CDR2 as SVGEGT. The chain's CDR3 is CASSRTYEQYF. The CDR3 region has the DNA TGTGCCAGCAGCCGTACCTACGAGCAGTACTTC.

This clone was recorded only once. The rearrangement uses TRBV4-3 and TRBJ2-7; D possibly corresponds to TRBD2 (5 bases). This CDR3 region has 16 residues. The V and J ends lost 2 bases and 0 bases respectively, with 14 bases between them. Per germline, CDR1 LGHNA and CDR2 YSLEER. CDR3 residues: CASSQRFGKSSYEQYF. CDR3 nucleotides: TGCGCCAGCAGCCAACGGTTCGGGAAAAGCTCCTACGAGCAGTACTTC.

This clone has just one count. This chain links TRBV7-9 with TRBJ2-1; 7 nucleotides match TRBD2. This CDR3 region has 13 residues. V dropped 8 bases and J dropped 7; count of bases not matched to a gene: 8. Looked up from germline, CDR1 is SEHNR and CDR2 is FQNEAQ (reference sequence). CDR3 coding DNA: TGTGCCAGCGGGAGCGGGAAGTGGAATGAGCAGTTCTTC. It is translated as CASGSGKWNEQFF.

This chain joins TRBV29-1 and TRBJ1-2; no clear D gene. The length of the CDR3 is 12 residues. V was pared by 3 bases and J by 1 base, with 6 bases between. Germline-derived CDR1 and CDR2 are SQVTM and ANQGSEA. The CDR3 DNA reads as TGCAGCGTTGATAGGAGTAACTATGGCTACACCTTC. This codes for CSVDRSNYGYTF. Looking up the rest from reference TRBV29-1 and TRBJ1-2 gives the full variable domain: SAVISQKPSRDICQRGTSLTIQCQVDSQVTMMFWYRQQPGQSLTLIATANQGSEATYESGFVIDKFPISRPNLTFSTLTVSNMSPEDSSIYLCSVDRSNYGYTFGSGTRLTVV.

The J gene is TRBJ2-1, the V gene TRBV6-1; 10 nucleotides agree with TRBD2. The CDR3 has 17 residues. The trim removed 0 bases at V and 15 bases at J, leaving 17 bases unmatched. CDR1 and CDR2 from the germline V gene are MNHNS and SASEGT. The CDR3 loop reads CASSEAPGGLAGVWVFF. DNA of the CDR3: TGTGCCAGCAGTGAAGCCCCCGGAGGGCTAGCGGGGGTTTGGGTGTTCTTC.

DNA of the CDR3: TGCGCCAGCAGCCCTAGCGGGAGATCCTACGAGCAGTACTTC. Protein: CASSPSGRSYEQYF. This chain uses TRBV4-1 with TRBJ2-7; TRBD2 agrees at 10 bases. V lost 4 bases, J lost 1 base, and 1 base stayed unmatched. The CDR3 has 14 residues. Per the germline V gene, CDR1 is MGHRA and CDR2 is YSYEKL.

The V gene is TRBV6-5, the J gene TRBJ2-4, with 8 nucleotides matching TRBD2. The V and J ends lost 9 bases and 3 bases, in that order; junction bases with no gene match: 10. The CDR3 runs to 15 residues. Per the germline V gene, CDR1 is MNHEY and CDR2 is SVGAGI. The DNA for the CDR3 is TGTGCCAGTGGTTCGGGAGGGTGGGTCAAAAACATTCAGTACTTC. This sequence encodes CASGSGGWVKNIQYF.

In DNA form, the CDR3 reads TGTGCCAGTAGTCCTCGGACAGGGGAGGTGGCTGGCTACACCTTC. It specifies CASSPRTGEVAGYTF. The V and J genes are TRBV19 and TRBJ1-2; 9 bases are a match to TRBD1. This CDR3 has 15 residues. V gave up 5 bases and J gave up 7 bases; unmatched junction bases: 11. Germline V lookup: CDR1 LNHDA, CDR2 SQIVND (reference sequence).

The rearrangement links TRBV2 to TRBJ2-7; possible D gene TRBD2, 5 bases. Trimming removed 5 bases from V and 1 base from J, with 9 bases in between. This CDR3 has 13 residues. The V gene's germline CDR1 is SNHLY and CDR2 FYNNEI. CDR3 region: CASSRTQSYEQYF. The CDR3, as DNA: TGTGCCAGCAGTAGGACTCAGTCCTACGAGCAGTACTTC.

The genes are TRBV29-1 and TRBJ2-1; TRBD2 agrees at 12 bases. CDR3 length equals 14 residues. CDR1 is SQVTM, CDR2 ANQGSEA, per germline. Trimming took 5 bases from V and 7 from J; bases not matched to a gene: 6. The CDR3 region has the DNA TGCAGCGTTAGGACTAGCGGGATCCTAAATGAGCAGTTCTTC. Translated: CSVRTSGILNEQFF.

The CDR3 nucleotides are TGTGCCAGCAGCGTAGGACTAGCGAAGAACACCGGGGAGCTGTTTTTT. Its protein is CASSVGLAKNTGELFF. The chain links TRBV9 to TRBJ2-2; 8 bases line up with TRBD2. Losses at the gene ends were 0 bases for V and 1 base for J; bases not matched to a gene: 2. From germline, CDR1 is SGDLS and CDR2 YYNGEE. The CDR3 consists of 16 residues.

The V gene is TRBV15, the J gene TRBJ1-2, with D unclear. Germline values: CDR1 LNHNV, CDR2 YYDKDF (reference sequence). Trimming stripped 1 base from V and 3 bases from J, with 12 bases between. This CDR3 contains 15 residues. For the CDR3, the DNA is TGTGCCACCAGCAGAGGGGAGGGTAACGACTATGGCTACACCTTC. Its translation is CATSRGEGNDYGYTF.

The V gene is TRBV20-1, the J gene TRBJ1-5; tentative D call: TRBD1 (5 bases). Germline assignment: CDR1 DFQATT and CDR2 SNEGSKA (reference sequence). The CDR3 has 13 residues. V lost 3 bases and J 2 bases, leaving 8 bases between the germline ends. CDR3 DNA: TGCAGTGCTAGTAAAGGGGGCAATCAGCCCCAGCATTTT. Translating gives CSASKGGNQPQHF.

The chain has TRBV12-3 or TRBV12-4 and TRBJ2-5; D call uncertain. The CDR3 spans 11 residues. V lost 3 bases to trimming and J lost 5 bases, with 4 bases between them. The CDR3 DNA reads TGTGCCAGCAGTTTCCTGGAGACCCAGTACTTC. Its translation is CASSFLETQYF.

The rearrangement joins TRBV20-1 to TRBJ1-1; D is ambiguous. The CDR3 runs to 11 residues. Per germline, CDR1 DFQATT and CDR2 SNEGSKA (reference sequence). The V end lost 4 bases, the J end lost 6 bases, and 9 bases lay between the germline ends. CDR3 sequence reads: CSAIPRAEAFF. CDR3 in DNA: TGCAGTGCTATCCCCCGGGCTGAAGCTTTCTTT.

The chain links TRBV18 to TRBJ1-2; maybe TRBD1 (6 bases). V gave up 6 bases and J gave up 9 bases, with 17 bases separating them. In germline, CDR1 is KGHSH, CDR2 LQKENI. The CDR3 totals 13 residues. CDR3 residues: CASSGDIGQSYTF. CDR3 DNA sequence: TGTGCCAGCTCCGGGGACATCGGTCAGAGCTACACCTTC.

The V and J genes are TRBV14 and TRBJ2-5; no reliable D call. The CDR3 has 12 amino acids. V dropped 1 base and J dropped 5 bases, with 5 bases sitting between them. Germline loops: CDR1 SGHDN, CDR2 FVKESK. CDR3 region: CASSQVTETQYF. The CDR3 nucleotides are TGTGCCAGCAGCCAAGTTACTGAGACCCAGTACTTC.

This clone was picked up one time. DNA for the CDR3: TGTGCCAGCAGTTTATGGGGACTAGCGGGGGGGAGGAATGAGCAGTTCTTC. Amino acid sequence: CASSLWGLAGGRNEQFF. J is TRBJ2-1 and V is TRBV28, with TRBD2 matching over 16 bases. Unmatched junction bases numbered 3, after V lost 0 bases and J lost 7 bases. Germline lookup yields CDR1 MDHEN and CDR2 SYDVKM. The CDR3 loop spans 17 amino acids.

This chain links TRBV5-4 with TRBJ1-1; D call uncertain. Germline CDR1 is SGHNT and CDR2 is YYREEE (reference sequence). V dropped 0 bases and J dropped 2 bases, with 11 bases sitting between them. The CDR3 is made up of 15 amino acids. The CDR3 DNA reads TGTGCCAGCAGCTTGGGGTACGCGGGAAACACTGAAGCTTTCTTT. It translates to CASSLGYAGNTEAFF.

The rearrangement links TRBV30 to TRBJ1-4; D is unclear. This CDR3 spans 16 amino acids. Trimming removed 4 bases at V and 0 bases at J, with 15 bases between. Germline V CDR1 and CDR2: GTSNPN, SVGIG (reference sequence). The CDR3 here is CAWNQDSSSTNEKLFF. The DNA of the CDR3 is TGTGCCTGGAACCAGGACTCCTCATCAACTAATGAAAAACTGTTTTTT. Full variable domain (rest looked up from reference TRBV30 and TRBJ1-4): SQTIHQWPATLVQPVGSPLSLECTVEGTSNPNLYWYRQAAGRGLQLLFYSVGIGQISSEVPQNLSASRPQDRQFILSSKKLLLSDSGFYLCAWNQDSSSTNEKLFFGSGTQLSVL.

The chain recombines TRBV6-5 with TRBJ2-7; D is possibly TRBD2 (5 bases). The V gene's germline CDR1 is MNHEY and CDR2 SVGAGI. The CDR3 runs to 14 residues. Trimming stripped 11 bases from V and 2 bases from J, with 19 bases between. CDR3: CAPAPLSSTYEQYF. The CDR3 nucleotides are TGTGCCCCAGCGCCTTTATCTAGCACCTACGAGCAGTACTTC.